The 29 T cell receptor beta chains reported below all come from one sample, sequenced in a study of T cell responses to AZD1222 COVID-19 vaccine. Method: immunoSEQ multiplex PCR; TCRdb's copy keeps in-frame clones and lacks some. The sample carries 90,000 to 140,000 clones, 82% recorded once. Sequencing used peripheral blood, obtained on day 0 of AZD1222 vaccination. The receptors come from an adult in good health.

The chain joins TRBV3-1 (or the pseudogene TRBV3-2) to TRBJ2-5; D is possibly TRBD2 (6 bases). Germline CDR1 LGHDT, CDR2 YNNKEL (reference sequence). This CDR3 is built from 15 residues. Trimming shortened V by 3 bases and J by 5 bases, and 16 bases separated the two germline ends. The CDR3, as DNA: TGTGCCAGCAGCCATCCCGGGACTGCACGGGAGACCCAGTACTTC. Protein: CASSHPGTARETQYF.

The chain uses TRBV7-2 and TRBJ1-5, with 7 positions matching TRBD1. The germline V gene encodes CDR1 SGHTA and CDR2 FQGNSA. The CDR3 runs to 17 residues. The V segment lost 3 bases and the J segment 3 bases; nucleotides outside the gene matches: 11. The CDR3 reads CASSFHLGDRFNQPQHF. In DNA form, the CDR3 reads TGTGCCAGCAGCTTTCACTTAGGGGACAGATTCAATCAGCCCCAGCATTTT.

The rearrangement links TRBV11-3 to TRBJ2-3; D perhaps matches TRBD1 (5 bases). V was cut by 1 base and J by 12 bases, with 14 bases left in between. CDR1 and CDR2 from the germline V gene are SGHNT and YENEEA. The CDR3 is 13 amino acids. The CDR3 loop reads CASSLAYAGQQYF. In DNA form, the CDR3 reads TGTGCCAGCAGCTTAGCTTACGCAGGGCAACAGTATTTT.

The chain has TRBV6-5 and TRBJ1-1; D gene uncertain. The CDR3 is made up of 13 amino acids. V lost 5 bases and J lost 2, with 9 bases in between. Germline V gives CDR1 MNHEY, CDR2 SVGAGI. The CDR3 is CASSPAGNTEAFF. CDR3 coding DNA: TGTGCCAGCAGTCCGGCTGGTAACACTGAAGCTTTCTTT.

V usage is TRBV2 and J usage is TRBJ1-6; TRBD1 matches 8 bases. Trimming took 6 bases from V and 7 from J; bases not matched to a gene: 17. The CDR3 runs 18 residues. Germline assignment: CDR1 SNHLY and CDR2 FYNNEI. The DNA of the CDR3 is TGTGCCAGCAGCGTTCTTCACCGTACCGGGACAGGCAATTCACCCCTCCACTTT. It specifies CASSVLHRTGTGNSPLHF.

This clone appeared once. V is TRBV10-3 and J is TRBJ1-3; tentative D call: TRBD1 (5 bases). The CDR3 totals 11 residues. V lost 0 bases, J lost 13 bases, and 7 bases lay in between. The germline CDR1 and CDR2 sequences are ENHRY and SYGVKD. CDR3 residues: CAISESRQIYF. Written as DNA, the CDR3 is TGTGCCATCAGTGAGTCGCGACAGATATATTTT.

The genes are TRBV11-3 and TRBJ2-2; D is possibly TRBD1 (5 bases). The CDR3 totals 15 residues. V dropped 1 base and J dropped 5 bases, with 11 bases sitting between them. Per germline, CDR1 SGHNT and CDR2 YENEEA. The CDR3 nucleotides read TGTGCCAGCAGCTTAGTGGTGGGGCAAACCGGGGAGCTGTTTTTT. Translated, it gives CASSLVVGQTGELFF. Using reference TRBV11-3 and TRBJ2-2 for the parts outside the CDR3, the full variable domain is EAGVVQSPRYKIIEKKQPVAFWCNPISGHNTLYWYLQNLGQGPELLIRYENEEAVDDSQLPKDRFSAERLKGVDSTLKIQPAELGDSAVYLCASSLVVGQTGELFFGEGSRLTVL.

This chain connects TRBV11-2 to TRBJ1-3, with TRBD1 matching over 9 bases. This CDR3 spans 15 amino acids. V was pared by 5 bases and J by 3 bases, with 5 bases of the junction left unmatched. Germline V gene data show CDR1 as SGHAT and CDR2 as FQNNGV. CDR3 loop: CASSPDRGIGNTIYF. The DNA of the CDR3 is TGTGCCAGCAGCCCGGACAGGGGTATTGGAAACACCATATATTTT.

In this sample, this clone turned up once. The chain employs TRBV4-1 and TRBJ1-5; possible D gene TRBD1, 5 bases. Germline V gene lookup returns CDR1 MGHRA and CDR2 YSYEKL. This CDR3 comprises 13 residues. The V end lost 4 bases, the J end lost 6 bases, and 10 bases lay between the germline ends. CDR3 loop: CASSPGTVQPQHF. DNA for the CDR3: TGCGCCAGCAGCCCGGGGACGGTTCAGCCCCAGCATTTT.

The chain uses TRBV19 and TRBJ1-6, with a tentative D call TRBD1 (5 bases). The CDR3 loop spans 14 amino acids. Per germline, CDR1 LNHDA and CDR2 SQIVND (reference sequence). V lost 3 bases and J lost 10, with 13 bases in between. The DNA for the CDR3 is TGTGCCAGTAGTATTTATAGGGGTCGATCACCCCTCCACTTT. This encodes CASSIYRGRSPLHF.

This clone showed up just a few times. The rearrangement uses TRBV6-4 and TRBJ1-2, with TRBD1 matching over 9 bases. The CDR3 extends over 15 amino acids. Per the germline V gene, CDR1 is MRHNA and CDR2 is SNTAGT. V shed 3 bases and J 5 bases; nucleotides not matched to a gene: 7. The CDR3 is CASSEGQGIGYGYTF. For the CDR3, the DNA is TGTGCCAGCAGTGAAGGACAGGGGATAGGGTATGGCTACACCTTC.

This chain connects TRBV6-6 to TRBJ1-5; D is possibly TRBD1 (5 bases). The CDR3 spans 15 residues. The germline CDR1 and CDR2 sequences are MNHNY and SVGAGI (reference sequence). V lost 7 bases and J lost 3, with 16 bases in between. This CDR3 is CASTNPGGYNQPQHF. The DNA of the CDR3 is TGTGCCAGCACTAACCCGGGGGGGTACAATCAGCCCCAGCATTTT.

V gene TRBV15 combines with J gene TRBJ2-6; D gene unclear. Trimming cost V 3 bases and J 7 bases, with 7 bases left between them. The CDR3 has 13 residues. The V gene's germline CDR1 is LNHNV and CDR2 YYDKDF (reference sequence). The CDR3 here is CATSRAQANVLTF. The CDR3, as DNA: TGTGCCACCAGCAGGGCCCAAGCCAACGTCCTGACTTTC.

The rearrangement uses TRBV29-1 and TRBJ2-7; no reliable D call. The CDR3 spans 12 residues. Trimming cost V 6 bases and J 2 bases, with 11 bases left between them. CDR1 and CDR2 from the germline V gene are SQVTM and ANQGSEA. The CDR3: CSVTSQAYEQYF. DNA of the CDR3: TGCAGCGTCACGAGCCAGGCCTACGAGCAGTACTTC.

This clone was seen a few times. V gene TRBV6-2 or TRBV6-3 combines with J gene TRBJ2-1; D unresolved. There are 13 residues in the CDR3. V lost 4 bases to trimming and J lost 0 bases, with 4 bases between them. CDR1 and CDR2 (germline): MNHEY, SVGEGT. The CDR3 region has the DNA TGTGCCAGCAGTTCAAGCTCCTACAATGAGCAGTTCTTC. Protein: CASSSSSYNEQFF.

This clone was detected a few times. The chain links TRBV27 to TRBJ1-5; a possible D gene is TRBD1 (5 bases). Trimming removed 6 bases from V and 6 bases from J, with 15 bases in between. Germline-derived CDR1 and CDR2 are MNHEY and SMNVEV (reference sequence). This CDR3 comprises 14 residues. CDR3 in amino acids: CASRAWGEGQPQHF. In DNA, the CDR3 is TGTGCCAGCAGGGCCTGGGGGGAAGGTCAGCCCCAGCATTTT.

V is TRBV29-1 and J is TRBJ2-3; D may be TRBD1 or TRBD2 (6 bases each). In germline, CDR1 is SQVTM, CDR2 ANQGSEA. The CDR3 runs 17 residues. The DNA of the CDR3 is TGCACCGTACGAGGGGGGTCCGGGCGACTGGTCGCAGATACGCAGTATTTT. This sequence encodes CTVRGGSGRLVADTQYF.

The chain links TRBV19 to TRBJ2-6; TRBD1 is a possible D gene (7 bases). CDR3 size: 17 residues. Trimming took 7 bases from V and 4 from J, leaving 20 bases between them. Germline V CDR1 and CDR2: LNHDA, SQIVND (reference sequence). The CDR3 coding sequence is TGTGCCAGTACCCCAGGGGGGCGCTTTGGAGGGGCCAACGTCCTGACTTTC. This gives the protein CASTPGGRFGGANVLTF.

This clone was seen a single time. The CDR3 coding sequence is TGTGCTAGTGGTTTGGTCCAGGGGGGGAGTGGCTACACCTTC. Its translation is CASGLVQGGSGYTF. The chain combines TRBV12-5 with TRBJ1-2; the match to TRBD1 covers 7 bases. Per the germline V gene, CDR1 is LGHNT and CDR2 is FRNRAP. V lost 0 bases, J lost 7 bases, and 5 bases stayed unmatched. The CDR3 extends over 14 amino acids.

The J gene is TRBJ2-1, the V gene TRBV19; no definite D call. Trimming left V 3 bases short and J 7 bases short, with 10 bases between. CDR1 and CDR2 (germline): LNHDA, SQIVND (reference sequence). The CDR3 extends over 13 amino acids. In DNA, the CDR3 is TGTGCCAGTAGTATGAGGCACGGGAATGAGCAGTTCTTC. It specifies CASSMRHGNEQFF.

J is TRBJ1-6 and V is TRBV6-5; no clear D. From germline, CDR1 is MNHEY and CDR2 SVGAGI. This CDR3 is built from 14 residues. V was clipped by 0 bases and J by 4 bases, with 4 bases between them. In nucleotides, the CDR3 is TGTGCCAGCAGTTACTCCCATTATAATTCACCCCTCCACTTT. Translated, it gives CASSYSHYNSPLHF.

The chain's CDR3 is CASSFSQDQPQHF. The CDR3 DNA follows: TGTGCCAGCAGCTTTTCACAGGATCAGCCCCAGCATTTT. The chain recombines TRBV11-1 with TRBJ1-5; D is possibly TRBD1 (5 bases). The CDR3 runs 13 residues. Trimming pared 3 bases from V and 5 bases from J, leaving 8 bases between. CDR1 is SGHAT and CDR2 is FQDESV in the germline V gene (reference sequence).

V and J are TRBV28 and TRBJ1-1; 7 bases match TRBD1. Germline CDR1 and CDR2: MDHEN and SYDVKM. This CDR3 is 14 amino acids long. Trimming at V came to 2 bases and at J to 7 bases, leaving 7 bases not matched to a gene. The CDR3 sequence is CASSLIQGQGEAFF. The CDR3 DNA follows: TGTGCCAGCAGTTTAATACAGGGGCAGGGTGAAGCTTTCTTT.

This rearrangement joins TRBV11-3 to TRBJ2-1, with TRBD2 as a possible D gene (7 bases). Germline lookup yields CDR1 SGHNT and CDR2 YENEEA. This CDR3 region has 12 residues. Trimming removed 5 bases from V and 11 bases from J, with 13 bases in between. In DNA form, the CDR3 reads TGTGCCAGCAGCCTGCCGGGGGGCCAGCAGTTCTTC. This sequence encodes CASSLPGGQQFF. Variable domain in full (rest from reference TRBV11-3 and TRBJ2-1): EAGVVQSPRYKIIEKKQPVAFWCNPISGHNTLYWYLQNLGQGPELLIRYENEEAVDDSQLPKDRFSAERLKGVDSTLKIQPAELGDSAVYLCASSLPGGQQFFGPGTRLTVL.

The chain links TRBV5-1 to TRBJ1-1; 7 bases map to TRBD1. The CDR3 contains 14 residues. V trimming: 3 bases; J trimming: 4 bases; junction bases outside the gene matches: 6. The V gene's germline CDR1 is SGHRS and CDR2 YFSETQ. CDR3 bases: TGCGCCAGCAGCTCGACAGGGTCGGGCACTGAAGCTTTCTTT. Its translation is CASSSTGSGTEAFF.

The V call is TRBV7-2, the J call TRBJ1-2; D is undetermined. Trimming took off 2 bases at V and 5 bases at J, with 9 bases between the two ends. Per germline, CDR1 SGHTA and CDR2 FQGNSA. This CDR3 spans 13 amino acids. The CDR3 DNA follows: TGTGCCAGCAGCTTAAATACTAGATATGGCTACACCTTC. Its translation is CASSLNTRYGYTF.

The V and J genes are TRBV6-2 or TRBV6-3 and TRBJ1-2; maybe TRBD1 (5 bases). The ends were cut back, 5 bases at V and 6 bases at J, with 19 bases in the middle. There are 15 residues in the CDR3. In germline, CDR1 is MNHEY, CDR2 SVGEGT. The CDR3 DNA follows: TGTGCCAGCAGTCCGGCGAGACAGTCGGCGGATGGCTACACCTTC. Protein product: CASSPARQSADGYTF.

The J gene is TRBJ1-4, the V gene TRBV5-4; D possibly corresponds to TRBD1 (5 bases). The CDR3 covers 13 residues. The ends were cut back, 9 bases at V and 4 bases at J, with 13 bases in the middle. The V gene's germline CDR1 is SGHNT and CDR2 YYREEE (reference sequence). The CDR3 DNA follows: TGTGCCATTTCGGACAAGAGTAATGAAAAACTGTTTTTT. Translated: CAISDKSNEKLFF.

This chain connects TRBV18 to TRBJ1-2; 7 bases are a match to TRBD1. From germline, CDR1 is KGHSH and CDR2 LQKENI. The CDR3 sequence is 16 residues long. V gave up 5 bases and J gave up 0 bases; unmatched junction bases: 9. The chain's CDR3 is CASSKETGVANYGYTF. In DNA form, the CDR3 reads TGTGCCAGCTCAAAAGAAACAGGGGTCGCTAACTATGGCTACACCTTC.